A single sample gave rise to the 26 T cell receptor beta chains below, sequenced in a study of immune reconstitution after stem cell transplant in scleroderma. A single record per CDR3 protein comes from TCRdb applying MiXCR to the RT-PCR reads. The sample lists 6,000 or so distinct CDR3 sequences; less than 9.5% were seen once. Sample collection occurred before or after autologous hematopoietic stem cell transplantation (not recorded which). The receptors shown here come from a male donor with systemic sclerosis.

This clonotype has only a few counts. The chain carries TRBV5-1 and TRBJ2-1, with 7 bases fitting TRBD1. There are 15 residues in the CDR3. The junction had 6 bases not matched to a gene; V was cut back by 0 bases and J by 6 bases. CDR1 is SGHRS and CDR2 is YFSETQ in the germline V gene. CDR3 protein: CASSLAYGDSNEQFF. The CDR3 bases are TGCGCCAGCAGCTTGGCTTACGGGGACAGCAATGAGCAGTTCTTC.

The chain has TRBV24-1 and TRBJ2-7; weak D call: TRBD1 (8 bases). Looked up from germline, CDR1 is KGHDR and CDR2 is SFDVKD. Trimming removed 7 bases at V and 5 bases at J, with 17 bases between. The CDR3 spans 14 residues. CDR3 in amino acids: CATSGGTGLDEQYF. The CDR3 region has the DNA TGTGCCACCAGCGGGGGGACAGGTTTGGACGAGCAGTACTTC.

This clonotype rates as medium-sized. The CDR3 nucleotides read TGCGCCAGCAGTGAAGGACGCTATGGCTACACCTTC. It encodes CASSEGRYGYTF. The chain combines TRBV5-1 with TRBJ1-2, with D hard to call. The CDR3 loop spans 12 amino acids. V was cut by 5 bases and J by 4 bases, with 9 bases left in between. Germline V gives CDR1 SGHRS, CDR2 YFSETQ.

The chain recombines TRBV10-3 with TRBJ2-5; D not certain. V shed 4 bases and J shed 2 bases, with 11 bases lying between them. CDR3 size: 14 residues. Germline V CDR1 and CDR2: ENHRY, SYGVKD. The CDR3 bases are TGTGCCATCAGTGCTAGGACCATACAAGAGACCCAGTACTTC. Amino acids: CAISARTIQETQYF.

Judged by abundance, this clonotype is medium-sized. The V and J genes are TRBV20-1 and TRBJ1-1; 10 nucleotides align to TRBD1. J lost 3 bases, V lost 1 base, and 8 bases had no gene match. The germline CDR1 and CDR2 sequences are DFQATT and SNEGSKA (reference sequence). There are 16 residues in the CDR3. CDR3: CSARARTGGSDTEAFF. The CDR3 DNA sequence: TGCAGTGCTAGAGCTCGGACAGGGGGATCGGACACTGAAGCTTTCTTT.

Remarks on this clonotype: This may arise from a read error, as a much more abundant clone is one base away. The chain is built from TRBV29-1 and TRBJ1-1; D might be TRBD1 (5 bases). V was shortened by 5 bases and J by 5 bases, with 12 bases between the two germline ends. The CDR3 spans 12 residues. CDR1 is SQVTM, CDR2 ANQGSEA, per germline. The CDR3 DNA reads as TGCAGCGTTTGGGGCAGCGTAACTGAAGCTTTCTTT. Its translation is CSVWGSVTEAFF.

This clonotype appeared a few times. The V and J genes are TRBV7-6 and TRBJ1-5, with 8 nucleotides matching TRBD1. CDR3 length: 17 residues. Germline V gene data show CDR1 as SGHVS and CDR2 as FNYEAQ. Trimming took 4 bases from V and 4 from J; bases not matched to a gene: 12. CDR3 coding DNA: TGTGCCAGCAGCTCCGAAGGGTTTACAGGGGGGAATCAGCCCCAGCATTTT. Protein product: CASSSEGFTGGNQPQHF.

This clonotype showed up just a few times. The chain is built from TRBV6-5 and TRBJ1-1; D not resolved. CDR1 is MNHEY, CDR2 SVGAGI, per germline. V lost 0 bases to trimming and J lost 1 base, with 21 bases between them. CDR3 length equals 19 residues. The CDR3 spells CASSYSRVIFPPKNTEAFF. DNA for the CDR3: TGTGCCAGCAGTTACTCACGTGTAATCTTTCCCCCGAAGAACACTGAAGCTTTCTTT.

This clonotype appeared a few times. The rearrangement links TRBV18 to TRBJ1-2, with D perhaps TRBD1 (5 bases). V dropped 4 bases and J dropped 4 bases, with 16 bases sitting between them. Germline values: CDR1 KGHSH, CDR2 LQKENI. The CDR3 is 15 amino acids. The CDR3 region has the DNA TGTGCCAGCTCACAGGAACAGGAACGTATCTATGGCTACACCTTC. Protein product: CASSQEQERIYGYTF.

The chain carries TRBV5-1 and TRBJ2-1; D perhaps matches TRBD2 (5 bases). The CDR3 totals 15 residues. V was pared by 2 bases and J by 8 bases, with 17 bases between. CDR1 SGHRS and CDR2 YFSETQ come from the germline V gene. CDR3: CASSLRGLAPDEQFF. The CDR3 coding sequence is TGCGCCAGCAGCTTAAGAGGACTGGCCCCCGATGAGCAGTTCTTC.

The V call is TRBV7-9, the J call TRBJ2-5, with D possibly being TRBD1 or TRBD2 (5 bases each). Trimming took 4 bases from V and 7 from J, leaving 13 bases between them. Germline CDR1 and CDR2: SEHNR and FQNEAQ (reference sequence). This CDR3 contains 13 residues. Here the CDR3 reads CASSSDTAGTQYF. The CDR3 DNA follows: TGTGCCAGCAGCTCGGACACGGCGGGGACCCAGTACTTC.

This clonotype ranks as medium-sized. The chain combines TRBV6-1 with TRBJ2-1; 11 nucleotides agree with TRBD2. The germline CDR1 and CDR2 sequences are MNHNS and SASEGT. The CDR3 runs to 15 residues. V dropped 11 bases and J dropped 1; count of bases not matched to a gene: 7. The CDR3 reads CAGGASGRSYNEQFF. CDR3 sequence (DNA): TGTGCCGGGGGGGCTAGCGGGAGGTCCTACAATGAGCAGTTCTTC.

CDR3 loop: CASSSGLAGLYEQYF. The DNA of the CDR3 is TGTGCCAGCAGCTCAGGACTAGCGGGCCTCTACGAGCAGTACTTC. The chain combines TRBV12-3 or TRBV12-4 with TRBJ2-7; 11 nucleotides line up with TRBD2. The CDR3 loop spans 15 amino acids. The J segment lost 3 bases and the V segment lost 6 bases, leaving 7 bases of the junction unmatched.

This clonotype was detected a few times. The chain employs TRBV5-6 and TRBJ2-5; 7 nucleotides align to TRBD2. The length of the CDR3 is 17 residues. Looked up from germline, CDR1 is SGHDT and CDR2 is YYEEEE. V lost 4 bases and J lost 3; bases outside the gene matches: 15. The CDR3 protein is CASSPNEGTIKEETQYF. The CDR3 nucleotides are TGTGCCAGCAGCCCAAACGAGGGGACTATTAAGGAAGAGACCCAGTACTTC.

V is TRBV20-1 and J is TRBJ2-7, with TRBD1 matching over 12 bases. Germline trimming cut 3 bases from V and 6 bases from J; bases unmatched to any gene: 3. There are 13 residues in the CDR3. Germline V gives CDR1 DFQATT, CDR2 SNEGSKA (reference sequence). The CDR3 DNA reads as TGCAGTGCTAGTGGGACAGGGGGCGTCGAGCAGTACTTC. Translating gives CSASGTGGVEQYF.

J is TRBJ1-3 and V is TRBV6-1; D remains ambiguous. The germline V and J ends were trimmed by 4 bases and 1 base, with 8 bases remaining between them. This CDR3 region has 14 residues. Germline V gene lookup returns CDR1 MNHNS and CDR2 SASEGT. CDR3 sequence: CASSVRSSGNTIYF. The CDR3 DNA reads TGTGCCAGCAGTGTTCGGAGTTCTGGAAACACCATATATTTT.

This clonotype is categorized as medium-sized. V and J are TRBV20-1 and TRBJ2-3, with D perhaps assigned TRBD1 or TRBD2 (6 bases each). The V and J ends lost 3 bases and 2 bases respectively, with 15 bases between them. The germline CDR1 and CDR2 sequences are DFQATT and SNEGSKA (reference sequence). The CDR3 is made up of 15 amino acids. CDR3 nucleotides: TGCAGTGCTAGTTGGGGGGCGGAAGTCACAGATACGCAGTATTTT. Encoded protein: CSASWGAEVTDTQYF.

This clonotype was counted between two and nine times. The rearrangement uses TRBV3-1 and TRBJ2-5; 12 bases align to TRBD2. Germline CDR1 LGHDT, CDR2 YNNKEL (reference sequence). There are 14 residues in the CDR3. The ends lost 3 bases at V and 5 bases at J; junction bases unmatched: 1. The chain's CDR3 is CASSHLAGGETQYF. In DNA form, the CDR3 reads TGTGCCAGCAGCCATCTAGCGGGGGGGGAGACCCAGTACTTC.

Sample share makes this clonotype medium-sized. Written as DNA, the CDR3 is TGCAGTGCTAGGAGAACAATAAGCAATCAGCCCCAGCATTTT. Amino acid sequence: CSARRTISNQPQHF. V is TRBV20-1 and J is TRBJ1-5; the D is unclear. There are 14 residues in the CDR3. The germline CDR1 and CDR2 sequences are DFQATT and SNEGSKA (reference sequence). The V end was cut by 3 bases, the J end by 1 base, with 10 bases between.

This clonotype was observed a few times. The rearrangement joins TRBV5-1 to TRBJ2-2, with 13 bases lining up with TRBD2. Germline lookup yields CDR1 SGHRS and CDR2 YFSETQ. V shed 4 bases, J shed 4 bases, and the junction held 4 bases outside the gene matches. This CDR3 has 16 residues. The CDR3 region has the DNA TGCGCCAGCAGCACCGGGACTAGCGGGATCACCGGGGAGCTGTTTTTT. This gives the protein CASSTGTSGITGELFF.

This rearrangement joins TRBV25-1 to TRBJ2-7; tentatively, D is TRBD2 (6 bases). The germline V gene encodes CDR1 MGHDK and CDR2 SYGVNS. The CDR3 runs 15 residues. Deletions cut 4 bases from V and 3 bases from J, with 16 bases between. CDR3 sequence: CASSGGGGDLYEQYF. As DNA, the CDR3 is TGTGCCAGCAGTGGAGGAGGAGGGGATCTCTACGAGCAGTACTTC.

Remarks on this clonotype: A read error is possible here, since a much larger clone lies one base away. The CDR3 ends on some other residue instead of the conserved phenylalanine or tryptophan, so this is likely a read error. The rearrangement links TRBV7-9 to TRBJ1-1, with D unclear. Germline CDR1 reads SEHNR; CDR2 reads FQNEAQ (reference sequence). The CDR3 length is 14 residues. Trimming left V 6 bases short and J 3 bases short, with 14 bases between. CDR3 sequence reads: CASSSGPVDTEAFL. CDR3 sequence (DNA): TGTGCCAGCAGTTCCGGGCCGGTTGACACTGAAGCTTTCCTT.

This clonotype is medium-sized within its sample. The CDR3 is CAWSTDRAGGYTF. CDR3 in DNA: TGTGCCTGGAGTACAGACAGGGCAGGTGGCTACACCTTC. V is TRBV30 and J is TRBJ1-2; 7 nucleotides agree with TRBD1. Germline V CDR1 and CDR2: GTSNPN, SVGIG (reference sequence). The CDR3 contains 13 residues. J was trimmed by 7 bases and V by 2 bases; bases with no gene match: 7.

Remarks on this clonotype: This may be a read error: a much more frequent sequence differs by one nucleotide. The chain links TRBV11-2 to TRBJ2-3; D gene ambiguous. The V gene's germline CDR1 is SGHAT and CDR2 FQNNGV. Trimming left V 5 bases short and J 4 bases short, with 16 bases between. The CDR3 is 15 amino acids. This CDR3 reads CASSQERSSPDTQYF. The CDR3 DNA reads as TGTGCCAGCAGCCAAGAGAGATCCAGCCCAGATACGCAGTATTTT.

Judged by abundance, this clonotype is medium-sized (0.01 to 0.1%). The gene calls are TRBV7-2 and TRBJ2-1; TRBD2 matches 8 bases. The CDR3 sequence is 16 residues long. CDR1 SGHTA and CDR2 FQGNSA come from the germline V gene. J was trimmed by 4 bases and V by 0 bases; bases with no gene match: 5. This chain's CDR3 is CASSLAWLAGYNEQFF. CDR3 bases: TGTGCCAGCAGCTTAGCGTGGCTAGCGGGTTACAATGAGCAGTTCTTC.

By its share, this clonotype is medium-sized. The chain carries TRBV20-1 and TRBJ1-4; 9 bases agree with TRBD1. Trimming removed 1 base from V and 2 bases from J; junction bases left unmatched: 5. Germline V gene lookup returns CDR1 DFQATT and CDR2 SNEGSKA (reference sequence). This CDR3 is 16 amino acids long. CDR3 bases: TGCAGTGCTAGAGCGACAGGGGGATCGACTAATGAAAAACTGTTTTTT. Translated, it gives CSARATGGSTNEKLFF.